The next 14 T cell receptor beta chains were all read from a single sample in a study of cytomegalovirus exposure and HLA in healthy donors. Use of 60 Vbeta and 13 Jbeta primers characterized the PCR. The repertoire was sequenced with immunoSEQ multiplex PCR; TCRdb's copy has only in-frame clones and lacks some. In all, the sample yields 53,000 or so clones. The sequencing sample was made of PBMCs. The source is a male donor in good health and CMV-seropositive.

This chain joins TRBV19 and TRBJ2-1; D unclear. This CDR3 contains 13 residues. CDR1 and CDR2 (germline): LNHDA, SQIVND (reference sequence). V was pared by 6 bases and J by 13 bases, with 19 bases between. DNA for the CDR3: TGTGCCAGTAGCCGTTTCCCCGAGAGAGTACAGTTCTTC. Protein: CASSRFPERVQFF.

The chain combines TRBV27 with TRBJ2-7; weak D call: TRBD1 (6 bases). In germline, CDR1 is MNHEY, CDR2 SMNVEV (reference sequence). The CDR3 runs to 14 residues. The ends were cut back, 5 bases at V and 0 bases at J, with 11 bases in the middle. The chain's CDR3 is CASSVQGLSYEQYF. Here the CDR3 DNA reads TGTGCCAGCAGTGTACAGGGTCTCTCCTACGAGCAGTACTTC.

The chain couples TRBV5-1 to TRBJ2-1, with 8 positions matching TRBD1. Germline lookup yields CDR1 SGHRS and CDR2 YFSETQ. CDR3 length: 14 residues. With 0 bases clipped from V and 6 bases from J, the junction kept 2 bases outside the gene matches. CDR3 in DNA: TGCGCCAGCAGCTTGGCCGGACAGGGCAATGAGCAGTTCTTC. Protein: CASSLAGQGNEQFF.

The J gene is TRBJ2-3, the V gene TRBV30; D not resolved. Germline V lookup: CDR1 GTSNPN, CDR2 SVGIG (reference sequence). The V end was cut by 2 bases, the J end by 6 bases, with 9 bases between. The CDR3 totals 12 residues. CDR3 DNA: TGTGCCTGGAGTCTAGGTAGGGATACGCAGTATTTT. Translating it yields CAWSLGRDTQYF.

The chain links TRBV7-2 to TRBJ2-5; the match to TRBD2 covers 10 bases. Germline V gives CDR1 SGHTA, CDR2 FQGNSA. This CDR3 is built from 16 residues. J lost 5 bases, V lost 4 bases, and 10 bases had no gene match. CDR3 nucleotide sequence: TGTGCCAGCAGCTCCCCGGGCAGCGGGGGGGCGGAGACCCAGTACTTC. It specifies CASSSPGSGGAETQYF.

The chain carries TRBV9 and TRBJ2-2; 10 bases are shared with TRBD1. CDR3 length: 17 residues. Trimming at V came to 1 base and at J to 1 base, leaving 4 bases not matched to a gene. Per germline, CDR1 SGDLS and CDR2 YYNGEE. CDR3 nucleotide sequence: TGTGCCAGCAGCGTACGTAGGGACAGGGGGAACACCGGGGAGCTGTTTTTT. Translated: CASSVRRDRGNTGELFF.

V gene TRBV11-3 combines with J gene TRBJ2-3, with 7 nucleotides matching TRBD1. There are 15 residues in the CDR3. J gave up 3 bases and V 2 bases, and 5 bases lay outside the gene matches. CDR1 is SGHNT and CDR2 is YENEEA in the germline V gene. The CDR3 DNA reads as TGTGCCAGCAGCTTACACAGGGGAAAGACAGATACGCAGTATTTT. Translated, it gives CASSLHRGKTDTQYF.

The genes are TRBV7-2 and TRBJ2-5, with 12 bases aligning to TRBD2. The J call may be faulty, since TRBJ2-7 better matches the DNA end. The germline gives CDR1 SGHTA, CDR2 FQGNSA. The CDR3 extends over 16 amino acids. Here the CDR3 reads CASSLAGTSGSYEQYF. CDR3 nucleotide sequence: TGTGCCAGCAGCTTAGCGGGGACTAGCGGGTCTTACGAGCAGTACTTC.

The chain carries TRBV7-8 and TRBJ2-2; 9 positions agree with TRBD2. The J segment lost 1 base and the V segment lost 6 bases, leaving 3 bases of the junction unmatched. Germline-derived CDR1 and CDR2 are SGHVS and FQNEAQ. This CDR3 spans 15 amino acids. CDR3: CASRILAGNTGELFF. CDR3 DNA sequence: TGTGCCAGCAGGATACTAGCGGGGAACACCGGGGAGCTGTTTTTT.

Of note for this clone: At one of its ends the junction is not consistent with the germline gene, which may arise from a read error. The gene calls are TRBV4-3 and TRBJ1-1; perhaps TRBD1 as D (5 bases). The CDR3 is 13 amino acids. Germline V lookup: CDR1 LGHNA, CDR2 YSLEER. The CDR3 DNA reads TGCGCCAGCAGCCAAGTCTTCAGGGCCTCGACCGACTTT. It is translated as CASSQVFRASTDF.

The chain recombines TRBV27 with TRBJ1-5; TRBD1 might be the D (6 bases). Trimming took 0 bases from V and 3 from J, leaving 9 bases between them. Per the germline V gene, CDR1 is MNHEY and CDR2 is SMNVEV (reference sequence). The CDR3 spans 15 residues. The CDR3 DNA is TGTGCCAGCAGTTTATCAGCAGGGGCCAATCAGCCCCAGCATTTT. Translating gives CASSLSAGANQPQHF.

The chain couples TRBV25-1 to TRBJ1-2, with TRBD1 matching over 7 bases. This CDR3 is built from 12 residues. Germline V gives CDR1 MGHDK, CDR2 SYGVNS. The J segment lost 8 bases and the V segment lost 4 bases, leaving 4 bases of the junction unmatched. CDR3 coding DNA: TGTGCCAGCAGTGCAGGGGGGAGAGGCTACACCTTC. Its protein is CASSAGGRGYTF.

The chain carries TRBV9 and TRBJ2-1; D is perhaps TRBD2 (5 bases). V lost 4 bases and J lost 9, with 14 bases in between. The germline V gene encodes CDR1 SGDLS and CDR2 YYNGEE. CDR3 length: 13 residues. The CDR3 loop reads CASSSSGKSEQFF. CDR3 coding DNA: TGTGCCAGCAGCTCCAGCGGAAAAAGTGAGCAGTTCTTC.

The chain has TRBV7-8 and TRBJ1-1; weak D call: TRBD1 (5 bases). The V and J ends lost 1 base and 7 bases respectively, with 10 bases between them. CDR1 is SGHVS and CDR2 is FQNEAQ in the germline V gene. This CDR3 spans 13 amino acids. The chain's CDR3 is CASSLGTRYEAFF. Here the CDR3 DNA reads TGTGCCAGCAGCTTAGGGACACGGTATGAAGCTTTCTTT.